These 9 T cell receptor beta chains share one sample of origin, sequenced in a study of control samples from healthy donors and cancer patients. Profiled with immunoSEQ multiplex PCR; TCRdb holds only in-frame clones, not every one. The sample holds about 130,000 clones, approximately 90% seen once. The sample comprised blood. The receptors were sampled from a man aged 18 to 30 in good health.

The table lists this clone with a few counts. CDR3 sequence (DNA): TGTGCCAGTAGTCGGCCCTCCTCTGGGGCCAACGTCCTGACTTTC. It specifies CASSRPSSGANVLTF. The J gene is TRBJ2-6, the V gene TRBV19; no clear D. The V and J ends lost 5 bases and 0 bases respectively, with 8 bases between them. CDR3 size: 15 residues. CDR1 and CDR2 from the germline V gene are LNHDA and SQIVND (reference sequence).

The V gene is TRBV5-4, the J gene TRBJ1-6; D gene ambiguous. V lost 4 bases, J lost 7 bases, and 12 bases lay in between. There are 14 residues in the CDR3. The V gene's germline CDR1 is SGHNT and CDR2 YYREEE (reference sequence). CDR3 nucleotides: TGTGCCAGCAGCCCGCGGGCCCTGAATTCACCCCTCCACTTT. Translating it yields CASSPRALNSPLHF.

The chain recombines TRBV20-1 with TRBJ2-3; the match to TRBD1 covers 8 bases. The CDR3 is made up of 15 amino acids. Germline assignment: CDR1 DFQATT and CDR2 SNEGSKA (reference sequence). V dropped 3 bases and J dropped 2; count of bases not matched to a gene: 7. CDR3 in amino acids: CSASTGGQVTDTQYF. CDR3 coding DNA: TGCAGTGCTAGTACCGGGGGACAGGTCACAGATACGCAGTATTTT.

In DNA, the CDR3 is TGCGCCAGCAGCTTGGAAGGGGACACCATATATTTT. Protein sequence: CASSLEGDTIYF. This sequence joins TRBV5-1 and TRBJ1-3; D perhaps matches TRBD1 (5 bases). The germline V gene has CDR1 SGHRS and CDR2 YFSETQ. This CDR3 contains 12 residues. V was pared by 0 bases and J by 8 bases, with 6 bases between.

This chain connects TRBV27 to TRBJ1-6, with D perhaps TRBD1 (5 bases). Trimming stripped 7 bases from V and 6 bases from J, with 7 bases between. Germline CDR1 and CDR2: MNHEY and SMNVEV (reference sequence). This CDR3 has 12 residues. DNA of the CDR3: TGTGCCAGCACAGGGTCTAATTCACCCCTCCACTTT. It specifies CASTGSNSPLHF.

The CDR3 DNA sequence: TGTGCCAGCAGCCAGGGCCCTCCGGGACAGTTATCCTACGAGCAGTACTTC. Residues: CASSQGPPGQLSYEQYF. The chain uses TRBV4-2 and TRBJ2-7; the match to TRBD1 covers 7 bases. The CDR3 runs to 17 residues. Looked up from germline, CDR1 is LGHNA and CDR2 is YNFKEQ. V lost 3 bases and J lost 1; bases outside the gene matches: 12.

The rearrangement uses TRBV19 and TRBJ2-1; TRBD2 agrees at 14 bases. Germline CDR1 LNHDA, CDR2 SQIVND (reference sequence). The CDR3 spans 17 residues. The trim removed 5 bases at V and 7 bases at J, leaving 10 bases unmatched. The CDR3: CASSSIGLAGGHNEQFF. The CDR3 bases are TGTGCCAGTAGTTCAATCGGACTAGCGGGAGGCCATAATGAGCAGTTCTTC.

CDR3 sequence: CASSYSGDAAYEQYF. The DNA of the CDR3 is TGTGCCAGCAGTTACTCGGGGGATGCGGCCTACGAGCAGTACTTC. V is TRBV6-5 and J is TRBJ2-7; D may match TRBD1 or TRBD2 (5 bases each). The CDR3 totals 15 residues. V lost 0 bases and J 2 bases, leaving 11 bases between the germline ends. Germline V gene data show CDR1 as MNHEY and CDR2 as SVGAGI.

The chain employs TRBV19 and TRBJ2-3; D possibly corresponds to TRBD2 (5 bases). CDR1 and CDR2 (germline): LNHDA, SQIVND (reference sequence). This CDR3 comprises 16 residues. V was pared by 2 bases and J by 6 bases, with 18 bases between. CDR3 sequence (DNA): TGTGCCAGTAGTATAATTGCGTCGGACGAGGGCGATACGCAGTATTTT. It is translated as CASSIIASDEGDTQYF.